This T cell receptor (beta chain) was identified in a study of blood T cell repertoires in COVID-19. The CDR3 loop spans 12 amino acids. Germline V CDR1 and CDR2: MDHEN, SYDVKM. V lost 2 bases, J lost 8 bases, and 9 bases lay in between. Clones were read by immunoSEQ multiplex PCR, and TCRdb kept only the in-frame ones, dropping some. The repertoire holds around 330,000 clones, with roughly 85% as singletons. Someone with COVID-19 had been met by exposed participants within 2 weeks before study entry. The J gene is TRBJ1-2, the V gene TRBV28; D may be TRBD1 (5 bases). This TCR was recovered from a woman aged 30 to 39 who had been exposed to COVID-19. Material for sequencing was PBMCs or T cells enriched from blood (not recorded which). The CDR3 here is CASSLRGDGYTF. CDR3 coding DNA: TGTGCCAGCAGTTTAAGGGGTGACGGCTACACCTTC.